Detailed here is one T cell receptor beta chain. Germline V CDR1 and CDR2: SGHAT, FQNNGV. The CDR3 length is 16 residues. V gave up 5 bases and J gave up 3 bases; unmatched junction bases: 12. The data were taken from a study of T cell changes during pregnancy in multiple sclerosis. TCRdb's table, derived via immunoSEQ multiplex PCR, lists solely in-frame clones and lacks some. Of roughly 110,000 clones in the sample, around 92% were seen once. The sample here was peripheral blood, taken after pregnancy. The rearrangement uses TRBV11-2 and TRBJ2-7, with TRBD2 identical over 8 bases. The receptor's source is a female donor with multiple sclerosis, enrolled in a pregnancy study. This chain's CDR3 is CASSRAWGSGSYEQYF. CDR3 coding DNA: TGTGCCAGCAGCCGGGCGTGGGGAAGCGGGAGCTACGAGCAGTACTTC.